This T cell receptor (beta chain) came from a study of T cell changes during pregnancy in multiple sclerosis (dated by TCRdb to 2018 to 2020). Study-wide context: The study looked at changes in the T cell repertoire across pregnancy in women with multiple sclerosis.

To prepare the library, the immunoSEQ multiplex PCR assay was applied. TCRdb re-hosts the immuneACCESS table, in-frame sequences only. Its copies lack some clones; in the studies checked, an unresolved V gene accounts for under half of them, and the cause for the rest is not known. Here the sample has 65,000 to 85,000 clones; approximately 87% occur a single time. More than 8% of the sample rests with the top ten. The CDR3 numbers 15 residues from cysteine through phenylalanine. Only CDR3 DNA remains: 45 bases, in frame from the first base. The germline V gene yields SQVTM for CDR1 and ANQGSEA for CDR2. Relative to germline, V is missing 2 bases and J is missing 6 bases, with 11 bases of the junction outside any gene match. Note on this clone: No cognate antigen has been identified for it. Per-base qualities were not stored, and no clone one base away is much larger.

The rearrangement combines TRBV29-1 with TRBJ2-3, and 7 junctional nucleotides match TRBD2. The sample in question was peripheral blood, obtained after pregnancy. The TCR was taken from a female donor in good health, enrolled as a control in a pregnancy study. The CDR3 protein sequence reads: CSVEFFGAGLDTQYF. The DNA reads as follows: TGCAGCGTTGAATTCTTCGGAGCGGGACTCGATACGCAGTATTTT.